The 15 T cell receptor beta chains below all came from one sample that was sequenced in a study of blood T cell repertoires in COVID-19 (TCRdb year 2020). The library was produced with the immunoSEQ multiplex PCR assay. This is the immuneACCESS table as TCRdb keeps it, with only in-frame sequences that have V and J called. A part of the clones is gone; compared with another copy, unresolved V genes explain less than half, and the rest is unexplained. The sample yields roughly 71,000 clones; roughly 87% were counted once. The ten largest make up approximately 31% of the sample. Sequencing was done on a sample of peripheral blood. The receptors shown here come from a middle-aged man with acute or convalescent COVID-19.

In DNA form, the CDR3 reads TGTGCCAGCAGCCCCCTAAGCTCCTACAATGAGCAGTTCTTC. Translating it yields CASSPLSSYNEQFF. This chain uses TRBV7-2 with TRBJ2-1; no clear D. Germline-derived CDR1 and CDR2 are SGHTA and FQGNSA. The CDR3 is 14 amino acids. Trimming removed 5 bases at V and 0 bases at J, with 8 bases between.

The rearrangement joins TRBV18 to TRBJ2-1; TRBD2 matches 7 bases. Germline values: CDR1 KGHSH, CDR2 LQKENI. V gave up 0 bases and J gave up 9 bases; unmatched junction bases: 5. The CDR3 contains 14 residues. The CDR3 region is CASSPPDPGGEQFF. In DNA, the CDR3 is TGTGCCAGCTCACCACCGGACCCGGGGGGTGAGCAGTTCTTC. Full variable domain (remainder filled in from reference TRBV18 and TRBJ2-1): NAGVMQNPRHLVRRRGQEARLRCSPMKGHSHVYWYRQLPEEGLKFMVYLQKENIIDESGMPKERFSAEFPKEGPSILRIQQVVRGDSAAYFCASSPPDPGGEQFFGPGTRLTVL.

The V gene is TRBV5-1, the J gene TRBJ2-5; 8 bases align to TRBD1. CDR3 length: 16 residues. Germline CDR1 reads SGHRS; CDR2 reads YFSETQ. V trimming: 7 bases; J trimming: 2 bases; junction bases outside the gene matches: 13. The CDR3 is CASHTSGQVIQETQYF. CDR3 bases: TGCGCCAGCCATACATCGGGACAGGTCATTCAAGAGACCCAGTACTTC.

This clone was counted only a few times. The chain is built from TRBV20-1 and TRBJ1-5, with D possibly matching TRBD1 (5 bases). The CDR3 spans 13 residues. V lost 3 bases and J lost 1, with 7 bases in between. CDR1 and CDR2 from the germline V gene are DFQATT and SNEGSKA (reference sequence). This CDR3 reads CSASSGSNQPQHF. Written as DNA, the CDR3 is TGCAGTGCTAGTTCAGGGAGCAATCAGCCCCAGCATTTT.

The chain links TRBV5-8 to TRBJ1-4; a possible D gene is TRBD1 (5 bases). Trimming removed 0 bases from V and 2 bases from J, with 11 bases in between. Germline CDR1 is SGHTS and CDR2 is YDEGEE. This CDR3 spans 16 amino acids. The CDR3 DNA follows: TGTGCCAGCAGCTTGGGGCCAGGGTCGACTAATGAAAAACTGTTTTTT. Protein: CASSLGPGSTNEKLFF.

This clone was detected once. In DNA form, the CDR3 reads TGTGCCAGCAGCAAAAACAGGGCCGGTGGCTACACCTTC. Translated: CASSKNRAGGYTF. The chain recombines TRBV5-6 with TRBJ1-2; tentatively, D is TRBD1 (6 bases). Trimming removed 4 bases from V and 7 bases from J, with 14 bases in between. The CDR3 has 13 residues. CDR1 and CDR2 from the germline V gene are SGHDT and YYEEEE.

CDR3 protein: CSASTGGFNQPQHF. CDR3 nucleotides: TGCAGTGCTAGTACGGGGGGCTTCAATCAGCCCCAGCATTTT. The chain joins TRBV20-1 to TRBJ1-5; the D gene is possibly TRBD1 (6 bases). Germline V gene data show CDR1 as DFQATT and CDR2 as SNEGSKA (reference sequence). Trimming removed 3 bases at V and 3 bases at J, with 12 bases between. The CDR3 sequence is 14 residues long.

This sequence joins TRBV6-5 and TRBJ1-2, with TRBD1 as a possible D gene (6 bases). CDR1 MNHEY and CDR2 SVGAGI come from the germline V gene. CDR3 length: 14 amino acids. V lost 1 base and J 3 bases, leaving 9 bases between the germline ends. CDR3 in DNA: TGTGCCAGCAGTTACTACAGGGATGACTATGGCTACACCTTC. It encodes CASSYYRDDYGYTF.

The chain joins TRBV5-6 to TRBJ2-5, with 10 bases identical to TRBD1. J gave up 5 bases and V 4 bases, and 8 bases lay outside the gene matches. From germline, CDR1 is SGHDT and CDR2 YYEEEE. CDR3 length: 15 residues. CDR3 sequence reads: CASSPAGQGEETQYF. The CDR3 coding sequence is TGTGCCAGCAGCCCTGCCGGACAGGGGGAGGAGACCCAGTACTTC.

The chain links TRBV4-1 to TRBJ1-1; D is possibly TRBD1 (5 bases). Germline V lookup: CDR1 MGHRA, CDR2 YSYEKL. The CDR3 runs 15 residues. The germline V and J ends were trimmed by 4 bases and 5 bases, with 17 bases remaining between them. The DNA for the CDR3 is TGCGCCAGCAGCCCCACGGACATCGGAGGGACTGAAGCTTTCTTT. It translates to CASSPTDIGGTEAFF.

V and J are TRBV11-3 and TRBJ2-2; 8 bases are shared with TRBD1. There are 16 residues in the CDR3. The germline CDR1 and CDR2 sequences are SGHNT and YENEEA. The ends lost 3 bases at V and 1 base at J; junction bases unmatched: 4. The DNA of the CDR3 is TGTGCCAGCAGCTTCCGGACAGGGCAGAACACCGGGGAGCTGTTTTTT. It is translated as CASSFRTGQNTGELFF.

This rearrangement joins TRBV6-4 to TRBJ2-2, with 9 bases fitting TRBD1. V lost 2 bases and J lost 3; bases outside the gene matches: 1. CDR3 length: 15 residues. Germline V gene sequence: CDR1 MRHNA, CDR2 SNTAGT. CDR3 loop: CASSDGDRDTGELFF. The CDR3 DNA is TGTGCCAGCAGTGACGGGGACAGGGACACCGGGGAGCTGTTTTTT.

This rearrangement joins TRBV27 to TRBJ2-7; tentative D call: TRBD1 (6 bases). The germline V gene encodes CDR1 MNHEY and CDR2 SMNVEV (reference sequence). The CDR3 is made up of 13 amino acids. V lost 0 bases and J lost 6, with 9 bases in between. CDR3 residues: CASSLSYRVEQYF. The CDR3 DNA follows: TGTGCCAGCAGTTTATCATACAGGGTCGAGCAGTACTTC.

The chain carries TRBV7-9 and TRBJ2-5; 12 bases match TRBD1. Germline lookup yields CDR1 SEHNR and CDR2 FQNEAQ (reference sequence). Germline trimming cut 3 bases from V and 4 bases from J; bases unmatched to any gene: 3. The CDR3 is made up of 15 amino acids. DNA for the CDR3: TGTGCCAGCAGCTTTGGGGACAGGGGGCGAGAGACCCAGTACTTC. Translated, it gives CASSFGDRGRETQYF.

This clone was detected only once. The CDR3 is CASSLTGGEQFF. CDR3 coding DNA: TGTGCCAGCAGCTTAACGGGAGGGGAGCAGTTCTTC. The V call is TRBV7-3, the J call TRBJ2-1, with 7 bases lining up with TRBD2. Germline lookup yields CDR1 SGHTA and CDR2 FQGTGA. V shed 0 bases, J shed 10 bases, and the junction held 0 bases outside the gene matches. The CDR3 has 12 residues.